A selection of T cell receptor beta chains follows, all from one sample in a study of T cells after yellow fever vaccination. Each CDR3 protein is one row after TCRdb ran MiXCR on the 5' RACE reads. The sample lists hundreds of thousands of distinct CDR3 sequences, 11% occurring once. Sequencing was performed on PBMCs, taken on the day of the first yellow fever vaccination. The receptors derive from a man younger than 30 who received the YFV17D yellow fever vaccine. CDR3s include the opening cysteine and the closing phenylalanine or tryptophan. D genes are given only for firm matches. Rows give clone size only sometimes, using once, few, many, or a class for an expanded clone.

CDR3aa	CDR3nt	j_gene	abundance	d_gene	v_gene
CASSYAGNEQFF	TGTGCCAGCAGTTACGCCGGCAATGAGCAGTTCTTC	TRBJ2-1	many	NA	TRBV6-6
CASSQVGTGGLEQYF	TGTGCCAGCAGCCAAGTAGGGACAGGGGGACTCGAGCAGTACTTC	TRBJ2-7	few	TRBD1	TRBV3-1
CSVAAPGTQYF	TGCAGCGTTGCCGCGCCAGGGACCCAGTACTTC	TRBJ2-5	few	NA	TRBV29-1
CASSREINSPLHF	TGTGCCAGCAGCCGGGAGATTAATTCACCCCTCCACTTT	TRBJ1-6	NA	NA	TRBV12-3/TRBV12-4
CASIPGLAVGETQYF	TGTGCCAGCATACCGGGACTAGCGGTGGGTGAGACCCAGTACTTC	TRBJ2-5	few	TRBD2	TRBV6-9
CASGPTSSSTDTQYF	TGCGCCAGCGGCCCGACTAGCTCCAGCACAGATACGCAGTATTTT	TRBJ2-3	few	TRBD2	TRBV5-1
CSVRGQFTGEQYF	TGCAGCGTTCGGGGACAGTTCACCGGTGAGCAGTACTTC	TRBJ2-7	NA	TRBD1	TRBV29-1
CASSQDTGLNEKLFF	TGCGCCAGCAGCCAAGATACCGGCCTTAATGAAAAACTGTTTTTT	TRBJ1-4	NA	NA	TRBV4-1
CASSRRDGFFHEQYF	TGTGCCAGCAGCCGACGGGACGGCTTTTTCCACGAGCAGTACTTC	TRBJ2-7	few	NA	TRBV11-2
CASSHEHSGNYGYTF	TGTGCCAGCAGCCATGAGCACAGCGGGAACTATGGCTACACCTTC	TRBJ1-2	few	NA	TRBV3-1
CASRPPASVYGYTF	TGTGCCAGCAGACCCCCGGCCTCGGTATATGGCTACACCTTC	TRBJ1-2	many	NA	TRBV5-4
CSARIQAAEQFF	TGCAGTGCTAGAATCCAGGCGGCTGAGCAGTTCTTC	TRBJ2-1	few	NA	TRBV20-1
CAIGSSGGRTDTQYF	TGTGCCATCGGCTCTAGCGGGGGGCGCACAGATACGCAGTATTTT	TRBJ2-3	NA	TRBD2	TRBV7-9
CASSPPPTTGSLHNEQFF	TGTGCCAGCAGCCCACCCCCCACGACAGGGTCCCTTCACAATGAGCAGTTCTTC	TRBJ2-1	many	TRBD1	TRBV11-1
CASSRTGGMYEQYF	TGTGCCAGCAGCCGGACAGGGGGCATGTACGAGCAGTACTTC	TRBJ2-7	NA	TRBD1	TRBV5-4
CASSRLPLAGSSYEQYF	TGTGCCAGCAGCCGCCTTCCTTTAGCGGGGAGCTCCTACGAGCAGTACTTC	TRBJ2-7	NA	TRBD2	TRBV3-1
CASSAMTGAGNTIYF	TGTGCCAGCAGCGCCATGACAGGAGCTGGAAACACCATATATTTT	TRBJ1-3	many	NA	TRBV3-1
CASTPDGASNTGELFF	TGTGCCAGCACTCCCGACGGGGCCTCGAACACCGGGGAGCTGTTTTTT	TRBJ2-2	many	NA	TRBV12-3/TRBV12-4
CASSLGTASTDTQYF	TGCGCCAGCAGCTTGGGGACGGCCAGCACAGATACGCAGTATTTT	TRBJ2-3	many	NA	TRBV5-1
CASSFGQGGYEQFF	TGTGCCAGTAGTTTTGGACAGGGTGGATATGAGCAGTTCTTC	TRBJ2-1	few	TRBD1	TRBV19
CASSFSRYNEQFF	TGTGCCAGCAGTTTTTCACGCTACAATGAGCAGTTCTTC	TRBJ2-1	few	NA	TRBV12-3/TRBV12-4
CSGISGGPVDTQYF	TGCAGTGGCATTAGCGGGGGTCCCGTGGATACGCAGTATTTT	TRBJ2-3	few	TRBD2	TRBV20-1
CAISEAGPLNGYTF	TGTGCCATCAGTGAGGCAGGGCCATTGAATGGCTACACCTTC	TRBJ1-2	NA	NA	TRBV10-3